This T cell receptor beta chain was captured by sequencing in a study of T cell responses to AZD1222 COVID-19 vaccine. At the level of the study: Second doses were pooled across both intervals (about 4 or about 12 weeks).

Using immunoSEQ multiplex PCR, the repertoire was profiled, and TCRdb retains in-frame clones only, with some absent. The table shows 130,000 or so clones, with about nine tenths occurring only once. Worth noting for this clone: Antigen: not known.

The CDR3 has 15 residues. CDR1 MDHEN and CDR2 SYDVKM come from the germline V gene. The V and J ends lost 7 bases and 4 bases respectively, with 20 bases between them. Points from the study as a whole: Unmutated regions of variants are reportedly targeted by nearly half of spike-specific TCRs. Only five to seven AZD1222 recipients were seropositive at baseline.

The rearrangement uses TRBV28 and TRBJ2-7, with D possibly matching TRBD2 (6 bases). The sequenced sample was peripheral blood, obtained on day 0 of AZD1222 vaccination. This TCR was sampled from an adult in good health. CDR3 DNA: TGTGCCAGCAACGGTGGTTCCGGGGCGGGATACGAGCAGTACTTC. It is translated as CASNGGSGAGYEQYF.